This T cell receptor (beta chain) came from a study of T cell changes during pregnancy in multiple sclerosis. Sequencing was performed with immunoSEQ multiplex PCR; in TCRdb, only in-frame clones are kept and a portion is missing. Among some 75,000 clones, roughly 96% were seen once, and the ten largest hold more than 0.95%. This receptor was identified in a female donor with multiple sclerosis, enrolled in a pregnancy study. Sequences were derived from peripheral blood, sampled in the second trimester of pregnancy.

This CDR3 reads CASSPGREYQETQYF. The DNA for the CDR3 is TGTGCCAGCAGCCCCGGCCGGGAGTACCAAGAGACCCAGTACTTC. The rearrangement uses TRBV5-6 and TRBJ2-5; perhaps TRBD2 as D (6 bases). Trimming left V 4 bases short and J 0 bases short, with 13 bases between. Per the germline V gene, CDR1 is SGHDT and CDR2 is YYEEEE. The CDR3 sequence is 15 residues long.